A selection of T cell receptor beta chains follows, all from one sample in a study of vaccination and CD4 T cells after COVID-19. Antigens for these TCRs are unknown. From the PCR reads, TCRdb called clonotypes with MiXCR, one entry per CDR3 protein. This table has about 11,000 distinct CDR3 sequences, roughly 55% appearing once. Sequencing was carried out using CD4+ T cells from blood, cultured in vitro. These receptors all come from a human donor who had recovered from COVID-19. CDR3s include the opening cysteine and the closing phenylalanine or tryptophan. The D gene is left open where the match is weak. The size entry is marked missing in some rows and otherwise reads once, few, many or a size class.

J gene,clone size,D gene,V gene,CDR3 DNA,CDR3 protein
TRBJ1-1,-,TRBD1,TRBV20-1,TGCAGTGCTAGAAACGCAGGGACAGCCGGGAACACTGAAGCTTTCTTT,CSARNAGTAGNTEAFF
TRBJ1-6,-,-,TRBV19,TGTGCCAGTAGTATAGGGAGGACAGTCAATTCACCCCTCCACTTT,CASSIGRTVNSPLHF
TRBJ2-1,-,TRBD2,TRBV7-3,TGTGCCAGCAGCTCGGGACTAGCTTACAATGAGCAGTTCTTC,CASSSGLAYNEQFF
TRBJ2-3,-,TRBD2,TRBV20-1,TGCAGTGCTAGAGTGACTAGCGGGACCGCCCGTGATACGCAGTATTTT,CSARVTSGTARDTQYF
TRBJ2-5,once,-,TRBV29-1,TGCAGCGTTGAAGAGGAGACCCAGTACTTC,CSVEEETQYF
TRBJ2-3,-,TRBD2,TRBV20-1,TGCAGTGCGGGTCCGGGACTAGCGGGTGGAGGGAGGTTGGATACGCAGTATTTT,CSAGPGLAGGGRLDTQYF
TRBJ2-1,-,TRBD1,TRBV27,TGTGCCAGCTCACGGCAGGGGGCCAACAATGAGCAGTTCTTC,CASSRQGANNEQFF
TRBJ2-1,-,-,TRBV20-1,TGCAGTGCTAGAACATCCTGGTCCTACAATGAGCAGTTCTTC,CSARTSWSYNEQFF
TRBJ1-5,-,-,TRBV6-1,TGTGCCAGCAGTGAGGCCCCGGCCAATCAGCCCCAGCATTTT,CASSEAPANQPQHF
TRBJ2-2,-,TRBD2,TRBV24-1,TGTGCCACCAGATCGACCTCCGGGACTAGCACCGGGGAGCTGTTTTTT,CATRSTSGTSTGELFF
TRBJ1-1,-,-,TRBV20-1,TGCAGTGCCCCAACTACAGGAAAGAACACTGAAGCTTTCTTT,CSAPTTGKNTEAFF
TRBJ2-1,-,TRBD2,TRBV5-1,TGCGCCAGCAGCTCAACTAGCGGGAGGGCCGTTGAGCAGTTCTTC,CASSSTSGRAVEQFF
TRBJ1-5,few,TRBD1,TRBV7-8,TGTGCCAGCAGCCTGGGGACAGGGGATGATCAGCCCCAGCATTTT,CASSLGTGDDQPQHF
TRBJ2-7,-,-,TRBV27,TGTGCCAGCAGTTCGCGGGGAGTCTCCTACGAGCAGTACTTC,CASSSRGVSYEQYF
TRBJ1-6,few,-,TRBV2,TGTGCCAGCCGGAGAGAAATGGGTAATTCACCCCTCCACTTT,CASRREMGNSPLHF
TRBJ1-2,few,TRBD1,TRBV27,TGTGCCAGCAGCGGACAGGGCTATGGCTACACCTTC,CASSGQGYGYTF
TRBJ2-2,-,-,TRBV4-2,TGTGCCAGCAGCCAAGAGGGCAGGGAGACCGGGGAGCTGTTTTTT,CASSQEGRETGELFF
TRBJ1-3,-,-,TRBV7-9,TGTGCCAGCAGCTTAGCGGGAAACACCATATATTTT,CASSLAGNTIYF
TRBJ2-7,-,TRBD2,TRBV20-1,TGCAGTGCTAGCCACCCCTACGGTCTTAGCGGGAACGACGAGCAGTACTTC,CSASHPYGLSGNDEQYF
TRBJ1-3,-,-,TRBV6-1,TGTGCCAGCAGCCGGGACTCTGGGGGGTACTCTGGAAACACCATATATTTT,CASSRDSGGYSGNTIYF
TRBJ2-1,once,-,TRBV4-1,TGCGCCAGCAGCCCCGGGCATCTTGAGCAGTTCTTC,CASSPGHLEQFF
TRBJ2-7,-,TRBD1,TRBV20-1,TGCAGTGCTAGAGGGAGGACAGGCAACTACGAGCAGTACTTC,CSARGRTGNYEQYF
TRBJ1-5,few,-,TRBV24-1,TGTGCCACCAGTATGACAGGTCATCAGCCCCAGCATTTT,CATSMTGHQPQHF
TRBJ2-3,-,-,TRBV11-3,TGTGCCAGCAGCTTGGGCGGGACGCCCACAGATACGCAGTATTTT,CASSLGGTPTDTQYF
TRBJ2-7,-,TRBD2,TRBV6-1,TGTGCCAGCAATGCTCTAGCGGGAGGTCCCTACGAGCAGTACTTC,CASNALAGGPYEQYF
TRBJ2-3,-,-,TRBV7-9,TGTGCCAGCAGCTTAGCAGGAAATACGCAGTATTTT,CASSLAGNTQYF
TRBJ2-3,-,TRBD1,TRBV20-1,TGCAGTGCGCCCGGGACAGGGTTAGGAACAGATACGCAGTATTTT,CSAPGTGLGTDTQYF
TRBJ1-4,-,-,TRBV6-5,TGTGCCAGCAGTTACTCGGGAAATGAAAAACTGTTTTTT,CASSYSGNEKLFF
TRBJ2-2,-,-,TRBV20-1,TGCAGTGCTAGAGGACCCGGGGAGCTGTTTTTT,CSARGPGELFF
TRBJ1-5,-,-,TRBV20-1,TGCAGTGCTAGTCCCGCAGGGGAGGATCAGCCCCAGCATTTT,CSASPAGEDQPQHF
TRBJ2-3,-,-,TRBV9,TGTGCCAGCTCCTACCAACTAGCCCGCCCAGATACGCAGTATTTT,CASSYQLARPDTQYF
TRBJ1-5,-,-,TRBV6-2/TRBV6-3,TGTGCCAGCAGTCCACCGGGGGGTCTAAATCAGCCCCAGCATTTT,CASSPPGGLNQPQHF
TRBJ1-1,few,-,TRBV24-1,TGTGCCACCAGTGATTCGGCACAAGGGAACACTGAAGCTTTCTTT,CATSDSAQGNTEAFF
TRBJ1-1,few,-,TRBV6-2/TRBV6-3,TGTGCCAGCAGTTACTCCCTGGTTGTCCGCAACACTGAAGCTTTCTTT,CASSYSLVVRNTEAFF
TRBJ1-2,-,-,TRBV25-1,TGTGCCAGCAGTTACGGCCCCTCCAACTATGGCTACACCTTC,CASSYGPSNYGYTF
TRBJ1-6,-,-,TRBV28,TGTGCCAGCACAGGGGAGCTACATTCACCCCTCCACTTT,CASTGELHSPLHF
TRBJ2-2,-,TRBD1,TRBV7-9,TGTGCCAGCAGACCTGACAGGGTGTCGGTGACCGGGGAGCTGTTTTTT,CASRPDRVSVTGELFF
TRBJ1-1,-,TRBD1,TRBV6-1,TGTGCCAGCAGGAAGACAGGGGGAATGAACACTGAAGCTTTCTTT,CASRKTGGMNTEAFF
TRBJ1-6,-,-,TRBV19,TGTGCCAGTAGTCGCGACAGAGGTTCACCCCTCCACTTT,CASSRDRGSPLHF
TRBJ2-7,once,TRBD2,TRBV27,TGTGCCAGCAGTTCTCTAGCGGGAGGCTACGAGCAGTACTTC,CASSSLAGGYEQYF
TRBJ2-7,few,-,TRBV11-2,TGTGCCAGCAGCTTAGTCCCCGGGACCCCTGTCCTCTACGAGCAGTACTTC,CASSLVPGTPVLYEQYF
TRBJ2-5,-,-,TRBV20-1,TGCAGTGCTTTACAGGCGGGAGAGACCCAGTACTTC,CSALQAGETQYF
TRBJ1-5,-,TRBD1,TRBV20-1,TGCAGTGCCCTAGACAGGGGTTCGAACCTCCAGCATTTT,CSALDRGSNLQHF
TRBJ1-6,few,-,TRBV19,TGTGCCAGTAGTTGGCAAACGGTATCACCCCTCCACTTT,CASSWQTVSPLHF
TRBJ1-5,-,-,TRBV11-2,TGTGCCAGCAGCCCTATAGCTGGAGCAAGTCAGCCCCAGCATTTT,CASSPIAGASQPQHF
TRBJ2-5,-,-,TRBV12-3/TRBV12-4,TGTGCCAGCAGTTTTAACCGACTGGAGACCCAGTACTTC,CASSFNRLETQYF
TRBJ2-1,-,-,TRBV7-2,TGTGCCAGCAGCTTTCGAAGGTACAATGAGCAGTTCTTC,CASSFRRYNEQFF
TRBJ2-4,-,-,TRBV6-1,TGTGCCAGCAGCCTCGACAGATCCGTGGAAAACATTCAGTACTTC,CASSLDRSVENIQYF
TRBJ2-1,-,TRBD2,TRBV30,TGTGCCTGGAGTCCGGGACTAGCAGACAATGAGCAGTTCTTC,CAWSPGLADNEQFF
TRBJ1-1,few,-,TRBV28,TGTGCCAGCACCGCGACAGTGAACACTGAAGCTTTCTTT,CASTATVNTEAFF
TRBJ2-2,-,TRBD2,TRBV9,TGTGCCAGCAGCGTAGGTGTTAGCGGGCTGAACACCGGGGAGCTGTTTTTT,CASSVGVSGLNTGELFF
TRBJ2-2,-,TRBD2,TRBV20-1,TGCAGTGCTAGAGATTTAGTACTAGCGGGAGTGAACACCGGGGAGCTGTTTTTT,CSARDLVLAGVNTGELFF